The entry that follows covers one T cell receptor (beta chain) sequence. What it recognizes is unknown. Libraries of TCR beta were made from 1.5 to 2 micrograms of genomic DNA that came from cryopreserved PBMCs. The planned depth of sequencing spanned 1 in 200,000 to 1 in 1 million T cells. Assay: immunoSEQ multiplex PCR; the TCRdb copy retains only in-frame clones and omits some. The data contain 250,000 to 350,000 clones, roughly 76% of them seen just once; the ten biggest clones take up about 5.7%. Germline V CDR1 and CDR2: SGDLS, YYNGEE. This CDR3 has 16 residues. V dropped 0 bases and J dropped 3; count of bases not matched to a gene: 6. The data are from a study of cytotoxic CD8 clonotypes in ibrutinib-treated CLL. Study-wide results and caveats: The study found baseline clonality above age-matched healthy donors, tracking circulating CD8+ T-cell counts. Public clonotypes (which were uncommon) either contracted or remained stable on treatment.

The receptor comes from a human donor with chronic lymphocytic leukemia. Sample: PBMCs, taken at disease progression, from a patient treated with ibrutinib. This chain links TRBV9 with TRBJ1-3, with TRBD1 identical over 7 bases. CDR3 coding DNA: TGTGCCAGCAGCGTAGACGGGACAGTCGGTGGAAACACCATATATTTT. Its translation: CASSVDGTVGGNTIYF.